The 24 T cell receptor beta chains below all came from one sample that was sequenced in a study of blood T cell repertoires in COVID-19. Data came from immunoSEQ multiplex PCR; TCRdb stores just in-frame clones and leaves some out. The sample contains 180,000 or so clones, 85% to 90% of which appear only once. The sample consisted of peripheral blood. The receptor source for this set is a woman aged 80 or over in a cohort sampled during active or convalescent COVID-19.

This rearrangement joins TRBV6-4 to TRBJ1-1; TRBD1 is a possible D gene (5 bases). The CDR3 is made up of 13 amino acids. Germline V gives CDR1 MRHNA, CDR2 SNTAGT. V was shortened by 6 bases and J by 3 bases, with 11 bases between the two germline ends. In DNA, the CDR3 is TGTGCCAGCAGGGAGGGACCTTACACTGAAGCTTTCTTT. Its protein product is CASREGPYTEAFF.

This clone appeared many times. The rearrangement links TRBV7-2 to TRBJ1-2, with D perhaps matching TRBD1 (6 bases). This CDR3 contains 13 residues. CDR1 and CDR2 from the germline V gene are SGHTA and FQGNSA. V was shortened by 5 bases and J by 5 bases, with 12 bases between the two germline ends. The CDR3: CASSDARGYGYTF. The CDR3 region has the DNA TGTGCCAGCAGCGACGCCAGGGGATATGGCTACACCTTC.

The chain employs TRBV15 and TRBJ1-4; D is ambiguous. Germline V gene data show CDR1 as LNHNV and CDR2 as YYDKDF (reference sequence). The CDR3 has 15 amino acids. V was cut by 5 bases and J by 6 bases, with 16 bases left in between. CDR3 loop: CATSPDYSRDEKLFF. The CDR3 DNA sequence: TGTGCCACCAGCCCAGACTATAGTCGGGATGAAAAACTGTTTTTT.

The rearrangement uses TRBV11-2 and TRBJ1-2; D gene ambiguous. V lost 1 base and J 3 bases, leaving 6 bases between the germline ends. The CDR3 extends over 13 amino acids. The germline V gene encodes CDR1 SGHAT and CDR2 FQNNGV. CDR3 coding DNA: TGTGCCAGCAGCTTAGTAGACTACTATGGCTACACCTTC. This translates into CASSLVDYYGYTF.

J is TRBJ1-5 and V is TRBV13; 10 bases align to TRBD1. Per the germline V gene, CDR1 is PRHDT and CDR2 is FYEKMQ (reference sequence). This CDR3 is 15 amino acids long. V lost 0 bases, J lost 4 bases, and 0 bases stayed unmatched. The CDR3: CASSLGGQGNQPQHF. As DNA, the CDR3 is TGTGCCAGCAGCTTAGGGGGACAGGGGAATCAGCCCCAGCATTTT.

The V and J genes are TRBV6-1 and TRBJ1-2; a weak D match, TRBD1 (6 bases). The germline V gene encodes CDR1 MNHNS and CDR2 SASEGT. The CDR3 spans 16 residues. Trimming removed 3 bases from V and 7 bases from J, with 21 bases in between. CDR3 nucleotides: TGTGCCAGCAGTGATCCCTCGACAGGAAGGGATAGTGGCTACACCTTC. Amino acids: CASSDPSTGRDSGYTF.

CDR3 loop: CASKGQGADNSPLHF. Here the CDR3 DNA reads TGTGCCAGCAAGGGGCAGGGGGCGGATAATTCACCCCTCCACTTT. V usage is TRBV25-1 and J usage is TRBJ1-6, with 8 nucleotides matching TRBD1. With V trimmed by 7 bases and J by 5 bases, 7 bases remained unmatched. Germline assignment: CDR1 MGHDK and CDR2 SYGVNS. The CDR3 extends over 15 amino acids. Filled out from reference TRBV25-1 and TRBJ1-6, the complete variable domain reads EADIYQTPRYLVIGTGKKITLECSQTMGHDKMYWYQQDPGMELHLIHYSYGVNSTEKGDLSSESTVSRIRTEHFPLTLESARPSHTSQYLCASKGQGADNSPLHFGNGTRLTVT.

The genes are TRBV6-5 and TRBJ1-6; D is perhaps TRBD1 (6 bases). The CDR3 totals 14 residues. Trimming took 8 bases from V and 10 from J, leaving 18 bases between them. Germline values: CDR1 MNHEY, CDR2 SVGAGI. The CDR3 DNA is TGTGCCAGCGCCTTTTTGGGGGCTGGATCACCCCTCCACTTT. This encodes CASAFLGAGSPLHF.

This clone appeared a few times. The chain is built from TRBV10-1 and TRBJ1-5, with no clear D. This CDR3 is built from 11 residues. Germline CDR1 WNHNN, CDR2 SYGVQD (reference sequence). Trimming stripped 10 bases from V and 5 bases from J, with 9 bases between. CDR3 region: CAKSRDQPQHF. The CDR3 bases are TGCGCCAAGTCTCGGGATCAGCCCCAGCATTTT.

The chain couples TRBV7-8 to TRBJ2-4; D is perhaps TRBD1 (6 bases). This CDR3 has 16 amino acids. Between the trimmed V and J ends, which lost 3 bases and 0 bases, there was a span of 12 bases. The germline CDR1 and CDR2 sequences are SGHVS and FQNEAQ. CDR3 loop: CASSFGQPIAKNIQYF. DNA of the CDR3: TGTGCCAGCAGCTTTGGACAGCCTATAGCCAAAAACATTCAGTACTTC.

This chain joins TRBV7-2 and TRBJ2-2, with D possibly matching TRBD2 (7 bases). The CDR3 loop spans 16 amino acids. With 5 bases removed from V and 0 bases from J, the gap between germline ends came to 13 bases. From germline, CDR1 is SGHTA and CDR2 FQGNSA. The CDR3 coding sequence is TGTGCCAGCAGCCCCTGGGGGGGCCCGAACACCGGGGAGCTGTTTTTT. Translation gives CASSPWGGPNTGELFF.

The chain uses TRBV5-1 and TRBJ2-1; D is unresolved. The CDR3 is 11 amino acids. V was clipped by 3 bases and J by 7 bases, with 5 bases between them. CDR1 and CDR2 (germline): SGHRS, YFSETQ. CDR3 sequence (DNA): TGCGCCAGCAGCTCGGAGAATGAGCAGTTCTTC. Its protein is CASSSENEQFF.

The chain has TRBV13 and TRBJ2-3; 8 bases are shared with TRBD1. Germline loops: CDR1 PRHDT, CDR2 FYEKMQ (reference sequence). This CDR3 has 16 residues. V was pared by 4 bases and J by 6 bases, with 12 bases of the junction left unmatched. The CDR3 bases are TGTGCCAGCAGCTCTCGGACAGGGAATTATAAGGATACGCAGTATTTT. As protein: CASSSRTGNYKDTQYF.

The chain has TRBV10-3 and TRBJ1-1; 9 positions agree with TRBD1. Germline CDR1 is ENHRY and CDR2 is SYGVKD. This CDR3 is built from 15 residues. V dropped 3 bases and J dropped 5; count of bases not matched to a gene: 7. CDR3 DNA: TGTGCCATCAGTGAAGGACAGGGGAGATGGACTGAAGCTTTCTTT. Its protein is CAISEGQGRWTEAFF.

The chain's CDR3 is CASGGNTEAFF. The CDR3 nucleotides read TGTGCCAGCGGAGGGAACACTGAAGCTTTCTTT. The chain has TRBV7-9 and TRBJ1-1, with unresolved D. Looked up from germline, CDR1 is SEHNR and CDR2 is FQNEAQ (reference sequence). With 8 bases removed from V and 1 base from J, the gap between germline ends came to 5 bases. The CDR3 runs 11 residues. Full variable domain (outside the CDR3, taken from reference TRBV7-9 and TRBJ1-1): DTGVSQNPRHKITKRGQNVTFRCDPISEHNRLYWYRQTLGQGPEFLTYFQNEAQLEKSRLLSDRFSAERPKGSFSTLEIQRTEQGDSAMYLCASGGNTEAFFGQGTRLTVV.

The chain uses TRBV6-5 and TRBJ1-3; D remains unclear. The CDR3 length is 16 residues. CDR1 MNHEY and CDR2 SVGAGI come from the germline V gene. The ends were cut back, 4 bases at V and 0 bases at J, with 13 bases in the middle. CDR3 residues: CASSSTEPFSGNTIYF. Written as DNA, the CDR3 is TGTGCCAGCAGTTCGACTGAACCGTTCTCTGGAAACACCATATATTTT.

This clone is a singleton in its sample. CDR3 DNA sequence: TGTGCCAGCAGTTTACGCGGGGGGCCTTATGTTAGGAGTCGTGAGCAGTTCTTC. Its translation is CASSLRGGPYVRSREQFF. The chain carries TRBV27 and TRBJ2-1; 8 nucleotides line up with TRBD2. This CDR3 comprises 18 residues. Per the germline V gene, CDR1 is MNHEY and CDR2 is SMNVEV (reference sequence). V dropped 2 bases and J dropped 9; count of bases not matched to a gene: 18.

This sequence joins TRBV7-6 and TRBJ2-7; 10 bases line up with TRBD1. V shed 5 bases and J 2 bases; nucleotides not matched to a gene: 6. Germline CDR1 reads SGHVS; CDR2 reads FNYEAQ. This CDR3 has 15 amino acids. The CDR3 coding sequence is TGTGCCAGCAGCCGCGGACAGGGGGTGACCTACGAGCAGTACTTC. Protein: CASSRGQGVTYEQYF. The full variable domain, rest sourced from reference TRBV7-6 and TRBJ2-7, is GAGVSQSPRYKVTKRGQDVALRCDPISGHVSLYWYRQALGQGPEFLTYFNYEAQQDKSGLPNDRFSAERPEGSISTLTIQRTEQRDSAMYRCASSRGQGVTYEQYFGPGTRLTVT.

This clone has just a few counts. This CDR3 reads CASSETDRVGNTIYF. The CDR3, as DNA: TGTGCCAGCAGTGAAACAGACAGGGTTGGAAACACCATATATTTT. The J gene is TRBJ1-3, the V gene TRBV2; TRBD1 agrees at 7 bases. CDR3 length equals 15 residues. V dropped 2 bases and J dropped 3; count of bases not matched to a gene: 4. Germline CDR1 and CDR2: SNHLY and FYNNEI.

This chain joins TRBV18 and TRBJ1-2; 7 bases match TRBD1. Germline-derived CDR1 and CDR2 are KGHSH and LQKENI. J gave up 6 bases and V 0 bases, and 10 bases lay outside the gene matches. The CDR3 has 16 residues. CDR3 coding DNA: TGTGCCAGCTCACCACCCCCCGACAGGGTTTCCAATGGCTACACCTTC. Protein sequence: CASSPPPDRVSNGYTF.

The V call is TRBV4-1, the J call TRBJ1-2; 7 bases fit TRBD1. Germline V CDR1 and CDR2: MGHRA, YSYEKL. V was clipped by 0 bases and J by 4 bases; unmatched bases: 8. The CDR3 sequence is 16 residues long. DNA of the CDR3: TGCGCCAGCAGCCAAGAGGAGAGGGGGCGAGGCTATGGCTACACCTTC. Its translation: CASSQEERGRGYGYTF.

CDR3 nucleotides: TGCGCCAGCAGCTTGGCTGTAGCTAGCGGCGGGGAGCTGTTTTTT. This codes for CASSLAVASGGELFF. The rearrangement joins TRBV5-1 to TRBJ2-2; 7 bases are a match to TRBD2. The CDR3 loop spans 15 amino acids. V lost 0 bases and J lost 7; bases outside the gene matches: 6. CDR1 is SGHRS, CDR2 YFSETQ, per germline.

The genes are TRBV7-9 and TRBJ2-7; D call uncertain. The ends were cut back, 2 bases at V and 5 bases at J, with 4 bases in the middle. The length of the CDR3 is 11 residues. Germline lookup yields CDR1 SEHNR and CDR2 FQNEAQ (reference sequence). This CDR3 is CASSLSDEQYV. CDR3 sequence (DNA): TGTGCCAGCAGCTTAAGCGACGAGCAGTACGTC.

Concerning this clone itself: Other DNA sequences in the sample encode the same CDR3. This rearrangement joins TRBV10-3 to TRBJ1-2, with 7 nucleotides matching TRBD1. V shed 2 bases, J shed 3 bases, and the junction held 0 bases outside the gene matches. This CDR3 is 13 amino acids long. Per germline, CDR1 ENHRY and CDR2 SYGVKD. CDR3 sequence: CAISEDRDYGYTF. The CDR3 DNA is TGTGCCATCAGTGAGGACAGGGACTATGGCTACACCTTC.